This T cell receptor beta chain was found in a study of blood T cell repertoires in COVID-19 (TCRdb year 2020). In terms of the full investigation: Samples covering the acute and convalescent phases of COVID-19 were provided by collaborators in the United States, Italy and Spain. Where HLA class I and class II types were available, the types were taken from metadata supplied by the sample provider, not from assay-based typing. The dataset comprised deeply sampled blood TCRbeta repertoires from subjects exposed to, actively infected with, or recovered from COVID-19. A freely available public database, intended as a resource for researchers studying the immune response to SARS-CoV-2, is where the repertoires were released. The prospective study material was composed of cDNA or gDNA derived from T cells, B-cell-depleted T cells, or PBMCs. The samples were drawn from the first 160 participants of the ongoing ImmuneRACE study and from over a thousand subjects provided by 6 global collaborators. A de-identified subject ID, COVID-19 status, age in years and sex were almost always included in the sample metadata.

A note on this clone: No cognate antigen has been identified for it. It has no much larger one-base neighbor in the sample; base qualities were not kept.

Samples from volunteer blood donors who had recovered from COVID-19 were contributed by a second Seattle source. The collaborating institutions used their own protocols to collect whole blood in K2EDTA tubes. Collaborator samples were shipped for TCRbeta analysis as frozen whole blood, isolated PBMCs, or DNA extracted from either sample type. TCRbeta CDR3 regions were amplified from genomic DNA using the immunoSEQ Assay, a bias-controlled multiplex PCR. The original pipeline was this. Within the assay, amplification of reference gene primers was used to estimate how many nucleated cells each sample contained. To quantify the absolute abundance of each unique TCRbeta CDR3 rearrangement, sequence reads were collapsed and filtered. Productive Simpson clonality was computed per sample as the square root of Simpson's diversity index over productive rearrangements. Drawn from immuneACCESS, this table holds only the in-frame rearrangements with V and J called that TCRdb kept. Clones are partly lost; checked studies trace under half to an unresolved V gene and leave the rest unexplained. Clone size and the V and J calls come from that table; the DNA yielded D and trimming. Recorded for this sample are over 250,000 clones; 83% of them occurred a single time. Of the sample, 8% to 9.5% falls within the top ten clones.

Broad study findings and their caveats: How much clinical and demographic metadata was included differed by source and by participant, and the metadata was provided uncurated.

The receptor was derived from a woman between 50 and 59 years old who had recovered from COVID-19. Specimen: peripheral blood.

The CDR3 reads CARSPPEGESSYEQYF. The DNA sequence is given as TGTGCCAGAAGCCCTCCCGAGGGGGAGAGTTCCTACGAGCAGTACTTC. The rearrangement joined TRBV5-3 to TRBJ2-7; the D gene is possibly TRBD1, with 6 bases matching. TRBV5-3 qualifies as an ORF whose function is uncertain. The CDR3 sequence holds 16 residues, the cysteine and phenylalanine included. CDR3 DNA only is kept here, 48 bases in frame from base 1. V and J are truncated by 4 bases and 1 base respectively, leaving an intervening sequence of 18 bases.